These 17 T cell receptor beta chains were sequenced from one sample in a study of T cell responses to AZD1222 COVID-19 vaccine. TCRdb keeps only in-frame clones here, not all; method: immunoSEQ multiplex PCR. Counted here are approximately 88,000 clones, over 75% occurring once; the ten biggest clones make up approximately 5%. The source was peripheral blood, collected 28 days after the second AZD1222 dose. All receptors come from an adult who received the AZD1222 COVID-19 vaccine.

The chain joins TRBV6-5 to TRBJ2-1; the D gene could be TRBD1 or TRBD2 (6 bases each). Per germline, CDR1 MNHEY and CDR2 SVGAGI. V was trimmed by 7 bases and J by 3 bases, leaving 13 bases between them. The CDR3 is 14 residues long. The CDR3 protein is CASNRRGGYNEQFF. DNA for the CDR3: TGTGCCAGCAACCGCAGGGGAGGCTACAATGAGCAGTTCTTC.

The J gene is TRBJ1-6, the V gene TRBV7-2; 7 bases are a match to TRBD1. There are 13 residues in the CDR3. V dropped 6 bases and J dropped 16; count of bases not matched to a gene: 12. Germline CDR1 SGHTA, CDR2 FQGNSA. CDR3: CASSTLQGKGLHF. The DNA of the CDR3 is TGTGCCAGCAGTACGTTACAGGGGAAGGGGCTCCACTTT.

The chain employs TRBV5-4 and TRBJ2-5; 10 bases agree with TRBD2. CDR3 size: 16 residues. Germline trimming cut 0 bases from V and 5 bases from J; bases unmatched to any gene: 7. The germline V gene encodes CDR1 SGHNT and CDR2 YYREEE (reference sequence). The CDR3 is CASSLATQGLAETQYF. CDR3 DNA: TGTGCCAGCAGCTTGGCTACCCAGGGACTAGCGGAGACCCAGTACTTC.

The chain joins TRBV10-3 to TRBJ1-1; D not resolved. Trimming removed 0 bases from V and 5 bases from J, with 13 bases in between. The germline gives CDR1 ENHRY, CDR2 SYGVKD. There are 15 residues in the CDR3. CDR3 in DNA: TGTGCCATCAGTGAGTCGACGGGATCGGGGACTGAAGCTTTCTTT. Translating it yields CAISESTGSGTEAFF.

CDR3 loop: CASSPLGTDNEQFF. The CDR3 DNA is TGTGCCAGCTCACCACTAGGCACCGACAATGAGCAGTTCTTC. This chain links TRBV18 with TRBJ2-1; D is undetermined. Trimming removed 1 base at V and 5 bases at J, with 9 bases between. CDR1 is KGHSH, CDR2 LQKENI, per germline. CDR3 size: 14 residues.

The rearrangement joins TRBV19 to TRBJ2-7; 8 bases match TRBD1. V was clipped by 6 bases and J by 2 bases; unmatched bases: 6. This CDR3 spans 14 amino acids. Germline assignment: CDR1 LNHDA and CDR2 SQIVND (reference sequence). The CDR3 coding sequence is TGTGCCAGTAGCAGGGACAGGTCCACCTACGAGCAGTACTTC. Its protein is CASSRDRSTYEQYF.

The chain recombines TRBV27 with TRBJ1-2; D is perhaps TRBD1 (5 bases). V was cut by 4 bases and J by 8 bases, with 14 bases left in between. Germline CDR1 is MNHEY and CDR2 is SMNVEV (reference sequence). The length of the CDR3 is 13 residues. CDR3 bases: TGTGCCAGCAGTTCGGGGACGCCCGAGGGCTACACCTTC. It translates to CASSSGTPEGYTF.

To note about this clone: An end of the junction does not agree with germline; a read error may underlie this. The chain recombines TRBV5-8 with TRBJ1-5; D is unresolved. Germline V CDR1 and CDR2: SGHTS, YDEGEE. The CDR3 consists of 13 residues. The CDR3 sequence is CASTLMGNQPQHF. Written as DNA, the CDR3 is TGTGCCAGCACCTTGATGGGCAATCAGCCCCAGCATTTT. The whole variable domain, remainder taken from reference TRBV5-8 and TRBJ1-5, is EAGVTQSPTHLIKTRGQQATLRCSPISGHTSVYWYQQALGLGLQFLLWYDEGEERNRGNFPPRFSGRQFPNYSSELNVNALELEDSALYLCASTLMGNQPQHFGDGTRLSIL.

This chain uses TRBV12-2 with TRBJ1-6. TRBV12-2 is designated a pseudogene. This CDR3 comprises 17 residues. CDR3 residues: CASRLVGRSGGWSPLHF. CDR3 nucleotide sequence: TGTGCAAGTCGCTTAGTCGGGAGATCGGGAGGGTGGTCACCCCTCCACTTT.

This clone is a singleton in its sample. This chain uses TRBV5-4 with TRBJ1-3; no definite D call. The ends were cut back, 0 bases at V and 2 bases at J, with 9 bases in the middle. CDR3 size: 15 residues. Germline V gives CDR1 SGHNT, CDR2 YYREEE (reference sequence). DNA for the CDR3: TGTGCCAGCAGCTTGGCCTTGGCAGCTGGAAACACCATATATTTT. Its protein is CASSLALAAGNTIYF. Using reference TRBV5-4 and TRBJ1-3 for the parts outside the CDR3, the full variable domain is ETGVTQSPTHLIKTRGQQVTLRCSSQSGHNTVSWYQQALGQGPQFIFQYYREEENGRGNFPPRFSGLQFPNYSSELNVNALELDDSALYLCASSLALAAGNTIYFGEGSWLTVV.

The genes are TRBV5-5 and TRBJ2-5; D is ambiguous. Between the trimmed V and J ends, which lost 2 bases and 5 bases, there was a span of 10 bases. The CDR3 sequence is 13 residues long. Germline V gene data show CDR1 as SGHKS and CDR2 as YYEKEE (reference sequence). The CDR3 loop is CASSLGPTETQYF. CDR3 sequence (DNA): TGTGCCAGCAGCTTAGGGCCCACGGAGACCCAGTACTTC.

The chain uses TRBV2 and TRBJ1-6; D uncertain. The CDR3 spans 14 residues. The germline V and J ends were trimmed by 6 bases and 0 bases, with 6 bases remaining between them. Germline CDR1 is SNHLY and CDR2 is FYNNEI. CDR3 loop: CASREDSYNSPLHF. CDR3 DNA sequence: TGTGCCAGCAGGGAGGACTCCTATAATTCACCCCTCCACTTT.

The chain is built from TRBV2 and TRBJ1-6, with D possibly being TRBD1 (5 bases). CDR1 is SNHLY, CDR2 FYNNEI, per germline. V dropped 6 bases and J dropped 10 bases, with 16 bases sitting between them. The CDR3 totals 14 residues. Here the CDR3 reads CASRVDSSGSPLHF. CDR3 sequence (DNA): TGTGCCAGCAGAGTAGACAGTAGTGGGTCACCCCTCCACTTT.

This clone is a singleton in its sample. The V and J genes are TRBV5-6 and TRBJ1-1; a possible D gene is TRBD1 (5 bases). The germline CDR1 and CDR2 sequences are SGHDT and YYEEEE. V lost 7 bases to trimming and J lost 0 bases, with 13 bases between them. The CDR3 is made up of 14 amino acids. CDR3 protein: CASGGLGVNTEAFF. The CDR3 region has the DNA TGTGCCAGCGGAGGGCTGGGGGTGAACACTGAAGCTTTCTTT.

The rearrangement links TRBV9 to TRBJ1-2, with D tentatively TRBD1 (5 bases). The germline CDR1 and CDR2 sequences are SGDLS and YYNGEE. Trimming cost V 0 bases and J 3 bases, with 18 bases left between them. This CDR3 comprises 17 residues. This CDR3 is CASSVVDYGGFDYGYTF. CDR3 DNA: TGTGCCAGCAGCGTAGTTGATTATGGGGGTTTTGACTATGGCTACACCTTC. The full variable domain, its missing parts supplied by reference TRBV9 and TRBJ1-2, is DSGVTQTPKHLITATGQRVTLRCSPRSGDLSVYWYQQSLDQGLQFLIQYYNGEERAKGNILERFSAQQFPDLHSELNLSSLELGDSALYFCASSVVDYGGFDYGYTFGSGTRLTVV.

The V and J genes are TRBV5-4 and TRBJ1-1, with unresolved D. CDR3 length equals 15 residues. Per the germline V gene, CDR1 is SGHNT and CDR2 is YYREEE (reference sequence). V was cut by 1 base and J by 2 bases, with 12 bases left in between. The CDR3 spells CASSLNPSSNTEAFF. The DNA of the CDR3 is TGTGCCAGCAGCTTGAATCCCAGCAGTAACACTGAAGCTTTCTTT.

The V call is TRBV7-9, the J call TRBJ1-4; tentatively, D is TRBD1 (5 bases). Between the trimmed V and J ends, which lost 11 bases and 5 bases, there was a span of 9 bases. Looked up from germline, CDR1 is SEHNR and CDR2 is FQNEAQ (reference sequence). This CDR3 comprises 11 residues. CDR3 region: CAGDGNEKLFF. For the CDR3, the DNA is TGTGCCGGGGACGGGAATGAAAAACTGTTTTTT.